This T cell receptor beta chain was found in a study of beta chain features in type 1 diabetes. Expressed TCRB transcripts were sequenced after all isolated RNA was converted to cDNA. The repertoire was sequenced with immunoSEQ multiplex PCR; TCRdb's copy has only in-frame clones and lacks some. The top ten clones hold approximately 0.021% of a sample with under 250,000 clones, approximately 15% of them seen once. Between the trimmed V and J ends, which lost 2 bases and 5 bases, there was a span of 5 bases. Per germline, CDR1 DFQATT and CDR2 SNEGSKA (reference sequence). The CDR3 extends over 11 amino acids. Averaging about 100 mL, one heparinised blood draw was given by each donor. About this clone: Its matching antigen is unknown.

Study-wide points: In all four CD4+ subsets, TCRB CDR3 length was significantly, moderately reduced in type 1 diabetes.

The V and J genes are TRBV20-1 and TRBJ2-3; no clear D. Sequences were obtained from naive CD4+ T cells from blood. The clonotype comes from a young man with type 1 diabetes. CDR3 in amino acids: CSARPKDTQYF. CDR3 in DNA: TGCAGTGCTAGACCCAAAGATACGCAGTATTTT.